The clone carrying this T cell receptor beta chain showed up many times. Its target is unknown. All patients were untreated before thyroid surgery. As processed by the authors: Differences in CDR3 between clinicopathological groups were drawn on to build a classifier intended to discriminate distant-metastatic papillary thyroid cancer patients. Through MiXCR, TCRdb re-clonotyped the PCR reads. The V and J calls shown here were made by TCRdb, not taken from the authors' results. The sample has roughly 28,000 clones; approximately 17% are singletons. This record comes from a study of metastatic and nonmetastatic thyroid tumors. Overall study context: Both malignant and benign thyroid patients supplied peripheral blood and tumor or nodule tissue samples, across which the repertoires of these patients were then compared. Study-wide results and caveats: Relative to benign nodules, malignant thyroid tumors were reportedly characterized by significantly elevated TCR beta diversity in blood and tumor.

The CDR3 runs 15 residues. V dropped 5 bases and J dropped 0; count of bases not matched to a gene: 2. The chain employs TRBV12-3 or TRBV12-4 and TRBJ2-3; 10 bases match TRBD2. This TCR was recovered from a female donor with papillary thyroid cancer or a benign thyroid nodule (not recorded which). Some clones in this sample may be carry-over from other donors' samples. What was sequenced was blood. The CDR3 loop reads CASSQLAGSTDTQYF. For the CDR3, the DNA is TGTGCCAGCAGTCAACTAGCGGGGAGCACAGATACGCAGTATTTT.